The clone carrying this T cell receptor beta chain was seen a few times. What it binds is unknown. This CDR3 has 19 amino acids. Germline assignment: CDR1 SGHRS and CDR2 YFSETQ. V was clipped by 4 bases and J by 5 bases; unmatched bases: 18. These data are taken from a study of CD8 T cells in ankylosing spondylitis. Study observations and caveats: Ankylosing spondylitis blood appeared to be characterized by a TCR beta motif of under 10 highly homologous variants. Relatively rare in peripheral blood, disease-linked clones were also CD8+.

One entry per CDR3 protein, called by TCRdb with MiXCR from the 5' RACE reads. The sample has fewer than 500,000 distinct CDR3 sequences; roughly 26% are singletons. The sample taken for sequencing was blood, either unsorted or a sorted T cell fraction (not recorded which). The rearrangement joins TRBV5-1 to TRBJ2-2, with TRBD2 matching 9 bases. The clonotype originates from a male donor with ankylosing spondylitis. In DNA, the CDR3 is TGCGCCAGCAGCCCCGCCTTTAGCGGGAGTTCCCAGGGTACCGGGGAGCTGTTTTTT. This encodes CASSPAFSGSSQGTGELFF.